The 4 T cell receptor beta chains below were found in one sample sequenced in a study of blood T cell repertoires in COVID-19. The table came from immunoSEQ multiplex PCR; TCRdb's copy has only in-frame clones and leaves some out. The profile shows about 190,000 clones, 65% to 85% of them singletons. The sequenced material came from PBMCs or T cells enriched from blood (not recorded which). The receptors shown here come from a woman in her twenties or thirties who had recovered from COVID-19.

This chain joins TRBV27 and TRBJ1-1; D is ambiguous. The length of the CDR3 is 14 residues. Trimming removed 2 bases from V and 1 base from J, with 8 bases in between. Germline values: CDR1 MNHEY, CDR2 SMNVEV (reference sequence). This chain's CDR3 is CASSLIVSNTEAFF. The CDR3 bases are TGTGCCAGCAGTTTAATAGTCTCGAACACTGAAGCTTTCTTT.

J is TRBJ2-2 and V is TRBV2, with D tentatively TRBD2 (6 bases). The V and J ends lost 4 bases and 0 bases respectively, with 12 bases between them. Looked up from germline, CDR1 is SNHLY and CDR2 is FYNNEI. The CDR3 covers 16 residues. The CDR3 region has the DNA TGTGCCAGCAGTGTCGGGGCGGGGCCGAACACCGGGGAGCTGTTTTTT. This sequence encodes CASSVGAGPNTGELFF.

The chain combines TRBV5-1 with TRBJ2-4, with unresolved D. This CDR3 is built from 14 residues. V lost 4 bases to trimming and J lost 0 bases, with 8 bases between them. Germline V gene sequence: CDR1 SGHRS, CDR2 YFSETQ. CDR3 coding DNA: TGCGCCAGCAGCCTCTCCGTAGCCAAAAACATTCAGTACTTC. This codes for CASSLSVAKNIQYF.

V and J are TRBV10-3 and TRBJ2-5, with 8 bases fitting TRBD1. The CDR3 covers 15 residues. CDR1 and CDR2 (germline): ENHRY, SYGVKD. The J segment lost 3 bases and the V segment lost 0 bases, leaving 3 bases of the junction unmatched. The CDR3 sequence is CAISESDRGEETQYF. The CDR3 DNA reads TGTGCCATCAGTGAGTCTGACAGGGGAGAAGAGACCCAGTACTTC.